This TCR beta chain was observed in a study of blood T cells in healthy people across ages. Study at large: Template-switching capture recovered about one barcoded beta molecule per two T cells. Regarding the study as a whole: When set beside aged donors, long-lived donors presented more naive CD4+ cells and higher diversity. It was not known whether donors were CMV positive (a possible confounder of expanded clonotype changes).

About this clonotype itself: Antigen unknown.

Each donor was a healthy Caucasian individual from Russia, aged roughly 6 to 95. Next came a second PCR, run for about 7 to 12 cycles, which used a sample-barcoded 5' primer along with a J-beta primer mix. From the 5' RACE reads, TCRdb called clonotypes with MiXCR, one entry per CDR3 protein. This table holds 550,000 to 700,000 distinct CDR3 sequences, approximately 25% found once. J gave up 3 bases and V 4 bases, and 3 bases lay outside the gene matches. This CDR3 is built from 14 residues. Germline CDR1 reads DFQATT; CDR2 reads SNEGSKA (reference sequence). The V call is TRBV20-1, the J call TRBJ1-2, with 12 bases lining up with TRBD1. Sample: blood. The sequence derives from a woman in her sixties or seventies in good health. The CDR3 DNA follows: TGCAGTGCTAAGGGACAGGGGGCCGACTATGGCTACACCTTC. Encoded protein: CSAKGQGADYGYTF.